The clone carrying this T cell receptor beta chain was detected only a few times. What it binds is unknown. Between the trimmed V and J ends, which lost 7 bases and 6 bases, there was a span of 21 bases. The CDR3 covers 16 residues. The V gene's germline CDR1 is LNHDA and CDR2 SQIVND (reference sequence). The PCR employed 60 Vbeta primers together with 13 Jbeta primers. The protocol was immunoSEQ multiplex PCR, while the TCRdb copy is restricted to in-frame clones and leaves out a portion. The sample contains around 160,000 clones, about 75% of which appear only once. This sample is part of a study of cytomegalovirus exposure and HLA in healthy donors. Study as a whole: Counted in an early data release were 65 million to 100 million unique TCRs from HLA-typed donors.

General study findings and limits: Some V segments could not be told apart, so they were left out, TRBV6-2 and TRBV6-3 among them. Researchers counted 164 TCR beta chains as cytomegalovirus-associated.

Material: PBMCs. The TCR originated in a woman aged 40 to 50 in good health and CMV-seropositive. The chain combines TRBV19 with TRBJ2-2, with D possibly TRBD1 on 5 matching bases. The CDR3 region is CASTPLESGRAGELFF. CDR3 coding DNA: TGTGCCAGTACCCCCCTGGAGTCAGGGCGAGCCGGGGAGCTGTTTTTT.